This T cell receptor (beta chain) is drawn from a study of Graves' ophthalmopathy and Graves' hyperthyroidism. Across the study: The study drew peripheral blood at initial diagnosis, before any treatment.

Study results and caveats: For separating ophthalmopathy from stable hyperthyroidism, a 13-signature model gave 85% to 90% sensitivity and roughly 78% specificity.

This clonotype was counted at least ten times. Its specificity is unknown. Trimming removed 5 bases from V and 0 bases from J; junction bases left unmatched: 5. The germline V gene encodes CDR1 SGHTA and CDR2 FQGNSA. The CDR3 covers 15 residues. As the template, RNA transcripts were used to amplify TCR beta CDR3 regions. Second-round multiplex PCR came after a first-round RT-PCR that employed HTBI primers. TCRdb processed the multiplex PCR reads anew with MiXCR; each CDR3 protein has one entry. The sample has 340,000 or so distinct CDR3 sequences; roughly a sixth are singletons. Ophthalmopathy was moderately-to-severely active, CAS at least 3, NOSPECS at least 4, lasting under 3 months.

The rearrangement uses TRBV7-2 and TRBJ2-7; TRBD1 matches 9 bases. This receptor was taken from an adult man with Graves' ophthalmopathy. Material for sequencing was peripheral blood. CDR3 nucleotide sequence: TGTGCCAGCAGCGCCCGGACAGGGGTCTCCTACGAGCAGTACTTC. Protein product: CASSARTGVSYEQYF.